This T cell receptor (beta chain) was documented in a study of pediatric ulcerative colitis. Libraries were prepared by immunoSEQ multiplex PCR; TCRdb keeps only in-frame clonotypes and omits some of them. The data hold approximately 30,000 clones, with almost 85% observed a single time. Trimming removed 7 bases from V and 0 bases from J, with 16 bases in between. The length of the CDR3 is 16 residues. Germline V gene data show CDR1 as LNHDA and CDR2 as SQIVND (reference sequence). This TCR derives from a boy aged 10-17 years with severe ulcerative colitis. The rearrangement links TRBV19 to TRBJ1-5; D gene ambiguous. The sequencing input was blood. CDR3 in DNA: TGTGCCAGTATCCCCCGTCCGGGTTATAGCAATCAGCCCCAGCATTTT. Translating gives CASIPRPGYSNQPQHF.